Detailed here is one T cell receptor (beta chain). The CDR3 has 13 amino acids. Per germline, CDR1 SGHTA and CDR2 FQGNSA. V lost 4 bases to trimming and J lost 4 bases; unmatched junction nucleotides: 3. Source study methods: Amplification of reference gene primers was used by the study to estimate nucleated cell counts. Sequencing used immunoSEQ multiplex PCR; TCRdb keeps in-frame clones, though not all of them. V and J calls plus clone size are reproduced from that table; the DNA served to infer D and trimming. This table has roughly 68,000 clones, around 90% appearing once. The sample comes from a study of blood T cell repertoires in COVID-19.

The receptor comes from an older woman with COVID-19, enrolled during active disease. The chain recombines TRBV7-2 with TRBJ1-2; 7 bases align to TRBD1. Sequencing used peripheral blood. CDR3 sequence reads: CASSSGQTYGYTF. Here the CDR3 DNA reads TGTGCCAGCAGCTCGGGACAGACCTATGGCTACACCTTC.